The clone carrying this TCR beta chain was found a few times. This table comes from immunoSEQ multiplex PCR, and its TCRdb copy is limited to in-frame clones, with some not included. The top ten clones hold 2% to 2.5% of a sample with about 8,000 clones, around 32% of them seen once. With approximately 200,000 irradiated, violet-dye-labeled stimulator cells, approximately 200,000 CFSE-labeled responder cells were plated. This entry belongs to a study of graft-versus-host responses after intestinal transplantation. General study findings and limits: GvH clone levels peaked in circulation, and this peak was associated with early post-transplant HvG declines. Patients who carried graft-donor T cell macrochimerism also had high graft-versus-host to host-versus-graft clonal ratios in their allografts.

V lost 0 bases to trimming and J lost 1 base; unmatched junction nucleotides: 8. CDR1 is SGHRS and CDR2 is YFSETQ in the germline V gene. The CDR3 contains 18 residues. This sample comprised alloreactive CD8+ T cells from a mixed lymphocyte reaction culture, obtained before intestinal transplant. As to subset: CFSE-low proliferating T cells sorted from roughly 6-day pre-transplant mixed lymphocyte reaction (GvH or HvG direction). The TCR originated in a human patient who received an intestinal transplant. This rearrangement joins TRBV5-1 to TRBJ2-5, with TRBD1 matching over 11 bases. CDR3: CASSLAFRTGGIQETQYF. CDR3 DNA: TGCGCCAGCAGCTTGGCCTTCCGGACAGGGGGCATCCAAGAGACCCAGTACTTC.